The subject of this entry is one TCR beta chain. This clone was detected once. It lacks a known antigen. No much larger clone is present one base from it, and per-base qualities are unavailable. V drops 5 bases and J drops 3 bases, leaving 16 bases in between. For CDR1 and CDR2, the germline V gene lists SGHVS and FNYEAQ. Measured from the cysteine to the phenylalanine, the CDR3 is 15 residues long. Solely the CDR3 DNA is kept, with 45 bases framed from the first base. This sample was taken from a study of PD-1 blockade in classical Hodgkin lymphoma (dated by TCRdb to about 2020). Background on the whole study: Nivolumab dosing was 3 mg/kg intravenously every 2 weeks, continuing until either disease progression or unacceptable toxicity. The study used CyTOF and TCR beta sequencing to define a peripheral blood immune signature of response to PD-1 blockade in classical Hodgkin lymphoma.

The Qiagen DNeasy kit was used to extract genomic DNA from unsorted PBMCs and from the negatively selected CD4+ and CD8+ fractions. Amplification of TCR beta CDR3 regions was done by immunoSEQ multiplex PCR with primers that anneal to V and J segments. A synthetic immune receptor repertoire was used to minimize amplification bias, and any residual bias was removed computationally once sequencing was done. In the original analysis: Repertoire diversity was quantified as the Shannon entropy index using custom Python scripts. The unsorted, CD4+ and CD8+ repertoires were each analyzed separately, with the exception of combined analyses, where CD4+ and CD8+ sequences were merged in silico. Clonal expansion was defined as a frequency increase of at least 2-fold after treatment compared with C1D1, and clones undetected at baseline were assigned a pseudocount of 0.5. Clones with 0 or 1 copy at C1D1 were classified as singleton clones, and clones with 2 or more copies were classified as non-singleton clones. Clones expanded in unsorted samples were annotated as CD4+, CD8+ or unknown by matching protein sequences in sorted samples from the same patient. Wilcoxon tests on paired samples were used to test diversity changes from C1D1 to C4D1. What TCRdb holds here is the immuneACCESS table cut down to in-frame rearrangements. Part of the clones is not present; checked against another copy, under half of the missing clones reflect an unresolved V gene, and the others are unexplained. V and J calls and clone size come straight from that table; D and trimming were deduced from the DNA. The sample records 10,000 to 15,000 clones, about 86% of which are singletons. The leading ten clones occupy about 0.93% of the sample.

The time point label on this specimen signifies: cycle 4 day 1 (C4D1), after less than 7 weeks of nivolumab. Relapse after autologous stem cell transplantation had occurred in all trial patients, and cohorts A, B and C were distinguished by prior brentuximab vedotin exposure. Magnetic negative selection with a Miltenyi CD4+ T cell isolation kit was used to purify CD4+ T cells from thawed PBMCs. The trial cohort comprised 56 patients with relapsed/refractory classical Hodgkin lymphoma whose best overall responses were complete response, partial response or progressive disease. Trial patients were treated with single-agent nivolumab in the multi-cohort phase II CheckMate 205 trial. An independent review committee assessed best overall response by applying the 2007 International Working Group response criteria. Trial PBMCs were collected immediately before nivolumab initiation (C1D1) and during therapy at cycle 2 day 1 and cycle 4 day 1. Peripheral blood was collected in 8 mL Vacutainer Cell Preparation Tubes, from which PBMCs were isolated by centrifugation and then cryopreserved. Purified CD4+ and CD8+ fractions were prepared only for cases with an additional available PBMC sample. Magnetically labelled cells were depleted on LS columns in a quadroMACS separator, and the flow-through was collected as the purified fraction.

Results the study describes overall, beyond this receptor: Lower diversity was seen in patients whose nivolumab began less than 1 year after ASCT, and these patients were left out of later analyses so that immune reconstitution would not confound the results. The study covered only a single clinical trial cohort, and the causes of the repertoire differences, possibly disease activity or prior therapy, were still not defined. Newly diagnosed patients were reported to have lower baseline TCR diversity than healthy donors, and relapsed/refractory patients were reported to have lower baseline TCR diversity still. A significant rise by C4D1 was seen in CD4+ but not CD8+ TCR diversity (p=0.0027 vs p=0.16), with the rise being most apparent in complete responders (p=0.02). Trial patients achieving complete response had baseline diversity similar to newly diagnosed patients, whereas partial responders and progressors had significantly lower diversity.

The source is a human donor with classical Hodgkin lymphoma. The rearrangement combines TRBV7-6 with TRBJ1-2, with the D gene not confidently named. Sequencing was performed on CD4+ T cells from blood, taken before the fourth cycle of nivolumab. The DNA sequence follows: TGTGCCAGCAGCCCTAGAGACATCCAGTACTATGGCTACACCTTC. Its coded protein is CASSPRDIQYYGYTF.